The subject of this entry is one T cell receptor beta chain. The data were obtained in a study of blood T cell repertoires in COVID-19. The ends lost 3 bases at V and 3 bases at J; junction bases unmatched: 1. The germline V gene encodes CDR1 SQVTM and CDR2 ANQGSEA. CDR3 length equals 12 residues. Some clones are missing from TCRdb's copy, which holds only in-frame ones; the method was immunoSEQ multiplex PCR. The profile covers about 310,000 clones, with more than 75% appearing a single time and 1% taken by the ten largest. The sample comprised peripheral blood. V and J are TRBV29-1 and TRBJ2-7, with 8 bases aligning to TRBD1. This clonotype originated in a man aged 50 to 59 with active or convalescent COVID-19. The DNA of the CDR3 is TGCAGCGTTGACACAGGGGGCTACGAGCAGTACTTC. It yields the protein CSVDTGGYEQYF.